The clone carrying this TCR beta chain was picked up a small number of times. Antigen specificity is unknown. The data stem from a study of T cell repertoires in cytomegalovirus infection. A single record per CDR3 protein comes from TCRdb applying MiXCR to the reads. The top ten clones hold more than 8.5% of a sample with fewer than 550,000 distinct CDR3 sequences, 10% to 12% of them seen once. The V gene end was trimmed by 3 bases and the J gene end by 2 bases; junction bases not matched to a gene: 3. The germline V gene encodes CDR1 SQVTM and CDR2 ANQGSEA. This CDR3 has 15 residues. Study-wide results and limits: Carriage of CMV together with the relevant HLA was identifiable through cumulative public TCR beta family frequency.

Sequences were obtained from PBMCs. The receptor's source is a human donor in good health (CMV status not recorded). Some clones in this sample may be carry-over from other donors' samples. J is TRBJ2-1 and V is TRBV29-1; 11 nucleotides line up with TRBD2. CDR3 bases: TGCAGCGTTGAGAGTAGCGGGAGGGCCTACAATGAGCAGTTCTTC. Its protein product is CSVESSGRAYNEQFF.